This T cell receptor (beta chain) originates from a study of blood T cell repertoires in COVID-19. At the level of the study: From the United States, Italy and Spain came samples of acute and convalescent COVID-19. PBMCs, B-cell-depleted T cells, or T cells were the source of the cDNA or gDNA that made up the material.

Original processing methods: Amplifying reference gene primers gave estimates of nucleated cell counts. TCRdb keeps only in-frame clones here, not all; method: immunoSEQ multiplex PCR. That table is the source of V, J and clone size, and D and trimming were worked out from the DNA. This table holds 140,000 or so clones, about four fifths found once. V lost 4 bases, J lost 10 bases, and 6 bases stayed unmatched. Germline CDR1 is SGHAT and CDR2 is FQNNGV. This CDR3 has 15 amino acids. Allocation to cohorts depended on clinical history reported by the participants. The sequenced material came from PBMCs or T cells enriched from blood (not recorded which). The sequence was obtained from a man in his forties or fifties who had recovered from COVID-19. The V and J genes are TRBV11-2 and TRBJ2-1, with 14 bases aligning to TRBD2. This CDR3 is CASSSGGLAGEEQFF. CDR3 nucleotide sequence: TGTGCCAGCAGCTCCGGGGGACTAGCGGGGGAGGAGCAGTTCTTC. The entire variable domain, with the rest obtained from reference TRBV11-2 and TRBJ2-1, is as follows: EAGVAQSPRYKIIEKRQSVAFWCNPISGHATLYWYQQILGQGPKLLIQFQNNGVVDDSQLPKDRFSAERLKGVDSTLKIQPAKLEDSAVYLCASSSGGLAGEEQFFGPGTRLTVL.